The next 3 T cell receptor beta chains were all read from a single sample in a study of cytomegalovirus exposure and HLA in healthy donors (dated by TCRdb to about 2017). Library preparation employed the immunoSEQ multiplex PCR assay. TCRdb obtained this table from immuneACCESS and retained in-frame rearrangements with V and J assigned. These tables miss some clones; where compared with another copy, unresolved V genes account for less than half of the shortfall, and the remainder is unexplained. A total of around 130,000 clones appear in this sample, under 90% of them only once. The ten largest clones take up 3% to 3.5% of the sample. Sequencing was performed on PBMCs. Receptor source: a man aged 30 to 45 in good health and CMV-seronegative.

The genes are TRBV15 and TRBJ2-7, with D possibly TRBD1 on 8 matching bases. Germline V gives CDR1 LNHNV, CDR2 YYDKDF (reference sequence). Trimming left V 3 bases short and J 0 bases short, with 15 bases between. This CDR3 region has 16 residues. As DNA, the CDR3 is TGTGCCACCAGCAGGGAGGGGGGGACAGGCTCCTACGAGCAGTACTTC. This gives the protein CATSREGGTGSYEQYF.

The chain combines TRBV18 with TRBJ2-1; the match to TRBD2 covers 7 bases. This CDR3 is built from 14 residues. V trimming: 3 bases; J trimming: 4 bases; junction bases outside the gene matches: 3. Germline V gives CDR1 KGHSH, CDR2 LQKENI. The chain's CDR3 is CASSPGRGYNEQFF. The CDR3 DNA follows: TGTGCCAGCTCACCTGGGAGGGGATACAATGAGCAGTTCTTC.

The J gene is TRBJ2-7, the V gene TRBV2; tentatively, D is TRBD2 (5 bases). Trimming stripped 7 bases from V and 2 bases from J, with 15 bases between. Germline loops: CDR1 SNHLY, CDR2 FYNNEI. This CDR3 contains 14 residues. This CDR3 is CASNPQRAAYEQYF. Here the CDR3 DNA reads TGTGCCAGCAATCCCCAGAGGGCGGCCTACGAGCAGTACTTC. Full variable domain (rest looked up from reference TRBV2 and TRBJ2-7): EPEVTQTPSHQVTQMGQEVILRCVPISNHLYFYWYRQILGQKVEFLVSFYNNEISEKSEIFDDQFSVERPDGSNFTLKIRSTKLEDSAMYFCASNPQRAAYEQYFGPGTRLTVT.